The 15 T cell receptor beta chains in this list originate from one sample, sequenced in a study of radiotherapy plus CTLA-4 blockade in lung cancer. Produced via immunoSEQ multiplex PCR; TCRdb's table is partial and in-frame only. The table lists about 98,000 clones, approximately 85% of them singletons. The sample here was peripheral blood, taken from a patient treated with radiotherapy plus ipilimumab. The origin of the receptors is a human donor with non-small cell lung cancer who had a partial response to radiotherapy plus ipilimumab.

The CDR3 DNA follows: TGTGCCAGCAGCCAAGATTTAAGAAGACTAGCAGAGGCAGATACGCAGTATTTT. It encodes CASSQDLRRLAEADTQYF. The chain combines TRBV4-2 with TRBJ2-3; 7 nucleotides line up with TRBD2. The CDR3 covers 18 residues. V shed 0 bases and J 4 bases; nucleotides not matched to a gene: 13. The V gene's germline CDR1 is LGHNA and CDR2 YNFKEQ.

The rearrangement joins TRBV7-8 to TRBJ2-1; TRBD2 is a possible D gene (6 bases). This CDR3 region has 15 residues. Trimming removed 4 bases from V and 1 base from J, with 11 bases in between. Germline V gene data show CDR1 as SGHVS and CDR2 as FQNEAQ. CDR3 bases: TGTGCCAGCAGCTCCTCTCGGGGGTCCTACAATGAGCAGTTCTTC. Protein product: CASSSSRGSYNEQFF. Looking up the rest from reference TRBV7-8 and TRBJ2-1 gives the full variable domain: GAGVSQSPRYKVAKRGQDVALRCDPISGHVSLFWYQQALGQGPEFLTYFQNEAQLDKSGLPSDRFFAERPEGSVSTLKIQRTQQEDSAVYLCASSSSRGSYNEQFFGPGTRLTVL.

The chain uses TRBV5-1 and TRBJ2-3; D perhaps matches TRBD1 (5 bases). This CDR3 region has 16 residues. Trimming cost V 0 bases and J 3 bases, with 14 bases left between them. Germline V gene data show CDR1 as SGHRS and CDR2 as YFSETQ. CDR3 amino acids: CASSLEVRALTDTQYF. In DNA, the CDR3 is TGCGCCAGCAGCTTGGAGGTCAGGGCACTGACAGATACGCAGTATTTT.

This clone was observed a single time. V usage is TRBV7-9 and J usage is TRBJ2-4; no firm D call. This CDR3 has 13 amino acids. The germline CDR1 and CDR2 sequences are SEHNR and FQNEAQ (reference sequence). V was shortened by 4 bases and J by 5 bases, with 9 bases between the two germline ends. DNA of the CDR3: TGTGCCAGCAGCTACCTGTCAGAAAACATTCAGTACTTC. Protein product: CASSYLSENIQYF.

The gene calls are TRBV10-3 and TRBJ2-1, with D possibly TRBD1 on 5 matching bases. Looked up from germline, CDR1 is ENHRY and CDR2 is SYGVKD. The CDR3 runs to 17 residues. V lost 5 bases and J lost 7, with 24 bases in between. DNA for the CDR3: TGTGCCATCAGTAAAGGGGCTAGTGTAGCCGTTCGGAATGAGCAGTTCTTC. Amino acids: CAISKGASVAVRNEQFF.

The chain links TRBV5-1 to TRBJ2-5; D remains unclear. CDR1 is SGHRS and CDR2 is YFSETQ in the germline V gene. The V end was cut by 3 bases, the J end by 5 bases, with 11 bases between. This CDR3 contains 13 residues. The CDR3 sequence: CASSSALGETQYF. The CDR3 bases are TGCGCCAGCAGCTCAGCATTGGGCGAGACCCAGTACTTC.

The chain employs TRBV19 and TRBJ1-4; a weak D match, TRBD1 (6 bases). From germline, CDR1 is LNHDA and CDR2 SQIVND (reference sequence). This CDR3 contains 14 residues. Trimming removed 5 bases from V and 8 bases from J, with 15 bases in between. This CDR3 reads CASSSSGVVEKLFF. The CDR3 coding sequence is TGTGCCAGTAGTTCCTCAGGGGTGGTGGAAAAACTGTTTTTT.

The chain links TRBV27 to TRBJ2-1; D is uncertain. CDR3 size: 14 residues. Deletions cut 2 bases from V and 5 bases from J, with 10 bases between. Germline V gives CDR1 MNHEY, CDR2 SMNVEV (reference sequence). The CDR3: CASSLARHNNEQFF. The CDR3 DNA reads TGTGCCAGCAGTTTAGCCAGACATAACAATGAGCAGTTCTTC.

In nucleotides, the CDR3 is TGTGCCAGCAGCGTGAATTCGCTGCGGCCAGATACGCAGTATTTT. This codes for CASSVNSLRPDTQYF. The rearrangement uses TRBV9 and TRBJ2-3; D is ambiguous. CDR1 is SGDLS and CDR2 is YYNGEE in the germline V gene. V was shortened by 2 bases and J by 4 bases, with 14 bases between the two germline ends. The CDR3 sequence is 15 residues long. The full variable domain, its missing parts supplied by reference TRBV9 and TRBJ2-3, is DSGVTQTPKHLITATGQRVTLRCSPRSGDLSVYWYQQSLDQGLQFLIQYYNGEERAKGNILERFSAQQFPDLHSELNLSSLELGDSALYFCASSVNSLRPDTQYFGPGTRLTVL.

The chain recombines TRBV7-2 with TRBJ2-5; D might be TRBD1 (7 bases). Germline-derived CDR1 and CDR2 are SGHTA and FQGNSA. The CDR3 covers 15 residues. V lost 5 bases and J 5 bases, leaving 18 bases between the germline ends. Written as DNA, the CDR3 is TGTGCCAGCAGCACCCCAGGGGGAGGTAGGGAGACCCAGTACTTC. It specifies CASSTPGGGRETQYF.

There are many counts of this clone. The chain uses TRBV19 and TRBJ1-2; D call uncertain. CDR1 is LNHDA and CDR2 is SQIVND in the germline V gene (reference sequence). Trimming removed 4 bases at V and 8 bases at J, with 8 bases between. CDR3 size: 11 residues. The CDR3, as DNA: TGTGCCAGTAGTAATGAGGGCGGCTACACCTTC. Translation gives CASSNEGGYTF.

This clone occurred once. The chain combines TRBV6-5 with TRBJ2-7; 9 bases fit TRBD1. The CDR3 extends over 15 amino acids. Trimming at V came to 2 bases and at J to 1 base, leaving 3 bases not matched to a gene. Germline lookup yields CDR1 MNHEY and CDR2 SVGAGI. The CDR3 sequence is CASSYPGQGSYEQYF. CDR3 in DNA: TGTGCCAGCAGTTACCCGGGACAGGGTTCCTACGAGCAGTACTTC.

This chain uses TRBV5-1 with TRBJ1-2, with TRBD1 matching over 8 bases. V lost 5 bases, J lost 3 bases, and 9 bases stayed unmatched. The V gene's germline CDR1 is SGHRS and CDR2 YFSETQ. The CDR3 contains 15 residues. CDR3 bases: TGCGCCAGCAGATTATTGACAGGGGTTGACTATGGCTACACCTTC. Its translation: CASRLLTGVDYGYTF.

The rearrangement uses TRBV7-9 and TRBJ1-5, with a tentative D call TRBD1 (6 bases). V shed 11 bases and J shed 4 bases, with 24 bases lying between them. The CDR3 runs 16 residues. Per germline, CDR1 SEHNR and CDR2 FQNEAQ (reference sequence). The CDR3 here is CASSFPGEGKNQPQHF. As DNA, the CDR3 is TGTGCCTCCAGCTTTCCAGGGGAAGGGAAGAATCAGCCCCAGCATTTT. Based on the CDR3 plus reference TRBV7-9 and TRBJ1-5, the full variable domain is DTGVSQNPRHKITKRGQNVTFRCDPISEHNRLYWYRQTLGQGPEFLTYFQNEAQLEKSRLLSDRFSAERPKGSFSTLEIQRTEQGDSAMYLCASSFPGEGKNQPQHFGDGTRLSIL.

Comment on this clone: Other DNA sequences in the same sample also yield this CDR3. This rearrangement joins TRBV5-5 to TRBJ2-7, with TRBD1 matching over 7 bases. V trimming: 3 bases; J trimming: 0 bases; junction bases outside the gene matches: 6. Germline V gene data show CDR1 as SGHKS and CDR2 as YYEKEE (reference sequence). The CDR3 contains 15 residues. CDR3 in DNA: TGTGCCAGCAGCTGGGCGACAGGGAGCTCCTACGAGCAGTACTTC. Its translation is CASSWATGSSYEQYF.